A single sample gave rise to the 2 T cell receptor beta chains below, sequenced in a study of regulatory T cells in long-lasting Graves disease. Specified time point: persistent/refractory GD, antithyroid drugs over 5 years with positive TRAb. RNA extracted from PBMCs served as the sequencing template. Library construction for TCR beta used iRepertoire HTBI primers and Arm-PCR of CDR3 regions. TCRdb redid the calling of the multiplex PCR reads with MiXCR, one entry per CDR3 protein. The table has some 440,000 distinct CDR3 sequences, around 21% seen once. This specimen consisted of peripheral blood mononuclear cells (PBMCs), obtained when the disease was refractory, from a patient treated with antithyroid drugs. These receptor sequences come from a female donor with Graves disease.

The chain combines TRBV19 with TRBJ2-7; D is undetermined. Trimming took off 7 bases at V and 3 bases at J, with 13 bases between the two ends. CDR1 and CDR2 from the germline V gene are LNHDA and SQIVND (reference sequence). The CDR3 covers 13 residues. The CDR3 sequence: CASNFGHDYEQYF. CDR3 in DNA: TGTGCCAGTAATTTTGGCCACGACTACGAGCAGTACTTC.

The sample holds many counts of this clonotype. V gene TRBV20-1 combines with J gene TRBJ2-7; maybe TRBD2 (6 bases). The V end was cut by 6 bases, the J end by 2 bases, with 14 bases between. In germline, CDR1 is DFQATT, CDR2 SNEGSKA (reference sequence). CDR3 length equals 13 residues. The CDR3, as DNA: TGCAGTGCGGTGCCGGGACTCCCCTACGAGCAGTACTTC. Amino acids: CSAVPGLPYEQYF.